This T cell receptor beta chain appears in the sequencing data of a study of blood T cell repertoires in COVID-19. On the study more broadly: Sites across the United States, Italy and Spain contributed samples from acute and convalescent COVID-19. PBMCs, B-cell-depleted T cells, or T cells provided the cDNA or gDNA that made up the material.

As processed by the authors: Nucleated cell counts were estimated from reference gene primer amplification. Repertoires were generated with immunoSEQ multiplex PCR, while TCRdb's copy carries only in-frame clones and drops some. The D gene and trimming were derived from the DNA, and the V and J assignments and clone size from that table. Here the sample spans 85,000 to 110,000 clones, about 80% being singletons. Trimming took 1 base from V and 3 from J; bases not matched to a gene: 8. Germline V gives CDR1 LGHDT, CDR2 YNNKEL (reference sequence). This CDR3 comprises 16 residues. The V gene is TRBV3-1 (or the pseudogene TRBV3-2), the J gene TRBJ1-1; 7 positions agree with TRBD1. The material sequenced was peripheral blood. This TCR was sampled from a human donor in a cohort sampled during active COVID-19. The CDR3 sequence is CASSQAQGRSDTEAFF. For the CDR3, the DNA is TGTGCCAGCAGCCAAGCACAGGGGCGAAGTGACACTGAAGCTTTCTTT.